This T cell receptor beta chain appears in the sequencing data of a study of blood T cell repertoires in COVID-19. In the study overall: The United States, Italy and Spain provided the acute and convalescent COVID-19 samples.

How the authors handled the data: By means of reference gene primer amplification, nucleated cell counts were estimated. The assay was immunoSEQ multiplex PCR, and TCRdb's table has in-frame clones only and misses some. Clone size and the V and J calls come from that table; the DNA yielded D and trimming. This table holds some 120,000 clones, approximately 80% found once. The length of the CDR3 is 14 residues. V dropped 3 bases and J dropped 2 bases, with 11 bases sitting between them. Germline assignment: CDR1 SGHKS and CDR2 YYEKEE (reference sequence). Sequences were obtained from peripheral blood. This receptor was identified in a man aged 55 to 69 with acute or convalescent COVID-19. The rearrangement uses TRBV5-5 and TRBJ1-1; TRBD1 might be the D (5 bases). As DNA, the CDR3 is TGTGCCAGCAGCTCGCCGACAGCTAACACTGAAGCTTTCTTT. It specifies CASSSPTANTEAFF. The whole variable domain, filled in from reference TRBV5-5 and TRBJ1-1, reads DAGVTQSPTHLIKTRGQQVTLRCSPISGHKSVSWYQQVLGQGPQFIFQYYEKEERGRGNFPDRFSARQFPNYSSELNVNALLLGDSALYLCASSSPTANTEAFFGQGTRLTVV.